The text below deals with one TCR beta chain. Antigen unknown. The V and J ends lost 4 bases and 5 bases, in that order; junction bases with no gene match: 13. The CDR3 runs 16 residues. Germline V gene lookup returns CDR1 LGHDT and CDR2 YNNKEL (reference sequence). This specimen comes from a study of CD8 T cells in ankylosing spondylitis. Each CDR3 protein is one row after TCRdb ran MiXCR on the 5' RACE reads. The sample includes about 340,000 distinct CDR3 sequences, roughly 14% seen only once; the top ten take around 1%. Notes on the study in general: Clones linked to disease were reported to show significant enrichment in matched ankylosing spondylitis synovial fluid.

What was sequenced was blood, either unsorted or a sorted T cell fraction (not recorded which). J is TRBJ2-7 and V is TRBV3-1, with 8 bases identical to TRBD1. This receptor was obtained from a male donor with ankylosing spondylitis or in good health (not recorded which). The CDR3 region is CASSPVIRTGSDEQYF. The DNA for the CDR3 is TGTGCCAGCAGCCCAGTAATCAGGACAGGGAGTGACGAGCAGTACTTC.